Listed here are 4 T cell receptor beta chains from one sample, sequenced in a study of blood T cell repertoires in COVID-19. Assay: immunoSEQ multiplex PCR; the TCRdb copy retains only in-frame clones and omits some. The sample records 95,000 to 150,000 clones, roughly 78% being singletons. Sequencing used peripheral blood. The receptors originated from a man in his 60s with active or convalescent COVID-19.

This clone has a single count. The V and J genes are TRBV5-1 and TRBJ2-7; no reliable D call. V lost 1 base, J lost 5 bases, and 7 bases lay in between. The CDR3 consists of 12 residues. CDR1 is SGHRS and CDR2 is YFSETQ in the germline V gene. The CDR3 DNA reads TGCGCCAGCAGCTTGCCGAGTGACGAGCAGTACTTC. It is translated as CASSLPSDEQYF.

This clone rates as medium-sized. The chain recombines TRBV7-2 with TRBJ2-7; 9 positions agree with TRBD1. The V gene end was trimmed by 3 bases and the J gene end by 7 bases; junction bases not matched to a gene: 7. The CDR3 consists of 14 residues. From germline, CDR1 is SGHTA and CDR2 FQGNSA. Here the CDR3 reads CASSLRDRVGEQYF. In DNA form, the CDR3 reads TGTGCCAGCAGCTTGAGGGACAGGGTTGGTGAGCAGTACTTC.

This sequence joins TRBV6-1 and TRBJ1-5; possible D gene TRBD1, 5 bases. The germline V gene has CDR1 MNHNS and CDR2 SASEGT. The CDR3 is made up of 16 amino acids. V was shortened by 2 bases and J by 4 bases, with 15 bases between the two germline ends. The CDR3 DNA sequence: TGTGCCAGCAGTGAAAGCCGGGGACTTAGAAATCAGCCCCAGCATTTT. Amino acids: CASSESRGLRNQPQHF.

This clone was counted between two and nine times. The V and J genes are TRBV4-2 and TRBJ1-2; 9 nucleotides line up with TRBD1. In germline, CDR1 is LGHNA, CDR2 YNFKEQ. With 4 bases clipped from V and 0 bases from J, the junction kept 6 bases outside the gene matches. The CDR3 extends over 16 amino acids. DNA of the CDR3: TGTGCCAGCAGCCCGGGACAGGGCTCGGCTAACTATGGCTACACCTTC. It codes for CASSPGQGSANYGYTF.